One TCR beta chain is described in this entry. Its antigen is not identified. The CDR3 length is 14 residues. After removal of 7 bases from V and 3 bases from J, the junction contained 3 bases not matched to a gene. Germline-derived CDR1 and CDR2 are MDHEN and SYDVKM. This sample stems from a study of cytomegalovirus exposure and HLA in healthy donors. Findings of the study overall: Most TCR sequences showed up rarely, but some public TCRs showed up in many donors. About 180 TCR beta chains were listed as cytomegalovirus-associated.

The roughly 120-subject validation cohort, separate from the roughly 670-subject first cohort, included the donors. Repertoires were generated with immunoSEQ multiplex PCR, while TCRdb's copy carries only in-frame clones and drops some. The profile shows about 64,000 clones, about 91% of them singletons. This receptor was taken from a woman under 30 in good health and CMV-seronegative. Sequenced material: PBMCs. The V and J genes are TRBV28 and TRBJ2-7; 13 nucleotides agree with TRBD2. The CDR3 DNA is TGTGCCAGCACCAGGACTAGCGGGAGCTACGAGCAGTACTTC. This translates into CASTRTSGSYEQYF.